Listed here are 4 T cell receptor beta chains from one sample, sequenced in a study of T cell responses to AZD1222 COVID-19 vaccine. Libraries were prepared by immunoSEQ multiplex PCR; TCRdb keeps only in-frame clonotypes and omits some of them. The data show 150,000 to 180,000 clones, approximately 87% seen once. The sample was peripheral blood, taken on day 0 of MenACWY control vaccination. The receptors were sampled from an adult in good health.

The rearrangement joins TRBV5-1 to TRBJ2-7; 11 nucleotides line up with TRBD2. This CDR3 has 15 residues. Trimming took 5 bases from V and 1 from J; bases not matched to a gene: 5. Germline V gene data show CDR1 as SGHRS and CDR2 as YFSETQ. The CDR3 sequence: CASSHSGRDSYEQYF. In DNA form, the CDR3 reads TGCGCCAGCAGTCATAGCGGGAGGGATTCCTACGAGCAGTACTTC.

The chain employs TRBV6-1 and TRBJ1-2; tentative D call: TRBD1 (6 bases). Per the germline V gene, CDR1 is MNHNS and CDR2 is SASEGT. V lost 2 bases and J lost 5, with 21 bases in between. This CDR3 is 17 amino acids long. CDR3 residues: CASSESGTRTRPYGYTF. The CDR3 coding sequence is TGTGCCAGCAGTGAATCCGGGACAAGGACACGCCCTTATGGCTACACCTTC.

This chain's CDR3 is CASSEALPSGGPTDTQYF. In nucleotides, the CDR3 is TGTGCCAGCAGTGAAGCGCTTCCTAGCGGGGGGCCCACAGATACGCAGTATTTT. The chain links TRBV6-1 to TRBJ2-3, with TRBD2 matching over 11 bases. J was trimmed by 2 bases and V by 0 bases; bases with no gene match: 7. This CDR3 has 18 residues. Germline CDR1 reads MNHNS; CDR2 reads SASEGT.

The gene calls are TRBV2 and TRBJ2-1, with 10 nucleotides matching TRBD2. Looked up from germline, CDR1 is SNHLY and CDR2 is FYNNEI. This CDR3 region has 16 residues. Trimming removed 1 base from V and 3 bases from J; junction bases left unmatched: 3. CDR3 DNA sequence: TGTGCCAGCAGTGAAGGGGGACTAGCGATCTACAATGAGCAGTTCTTC. It codes for CASSEGGLAIYNEQFF.